Shown below are 27 T cell receptor beta chains from a single sample sequenced in a study of OX40 agonist ivuxolimab in advanced cancers. Profiling relied on immunoSEQ multiplex PCR, and the TCRdb table lists in-frame clones only, not all of them. The sample has 50,000 or so clones, roughly 88% seen once. Sequences were derived from CD4+ or CD8+ T cells sorted from blood, sampled in a trial of the OX40 agonist ivuxolimab. Receptor source: an adult with an advanced solid tumor such as melanoma, head and neck, liver or kidney cancer.

This clone is a singleton in its sample. The chain couples TRBV11-1 to TRBJ2-5; tentative D call: TRBD2 (5 bases). The CDR3 loop spans 13 amino acids. Germline values: CDR1 SGHAT, CDR2 FQDESV (reference sequence). The V and J ends lost 4 bases and 5 bases respectively, with 11 bases between them. In DNA, the CDR3 is TGTGCCAGCAGCTCCCTAGCATTGGAGACCCAGTACTTC. Translated: CASSSLALETQYF.

The chain has TRBV6-5 and TRBJ1-1, with D possibly matching TRBD1 (5 bases). Germline V gene lookup returns CDR1 MNHEY and CDR2 SVGAGI. Trimming shortened V by 2 bases and J by 0 bases, and 10 bases separated the two germline ends. The length of the CDR3 is 15 residues. The DNA for the CDR3 is TGTGCCAGCAGTTACACCGGGGGAGTGAACACTGAAGCTTTCTTT. Translating gives CASSYTGGVNTEAFF.

The V gene is TRBV7-8, the J gene TRBJ2-1; a weak D match, TRBD2 (5 bases). Trimming stripped 7 bases from V and 1 base from J, with 14 bases between. The CDR3 runs to 15 residues. Looked up from germline, CDR1 is SGHVS and CDR2 is FQNEAQ. The CDR3 protein is CASMRGRTSYNEQFF. The CDR3 DNA sequence: TGTGCCAGCATGCGCGGGCGGACGTCCTACAATGAGCAGTTCTTC.

The chain has TRBV4-3 and TRBJ2-2; TRBD2 matches 7 bases. Germline CDR1 reads LGHNA; CDR2 reads YSLEER. Losses at the gene ends were 0 bases for V and 0 bases for J; bases not matched to a gene: 7. CDR3 length: 18 amino acids. CDR3: CASSQDQQGLSNTGELFF. The CDR3 bases are TGCGCCAGCAGCCAAGATCAGCAGGGACTATCGAACACCGGGGAGCTGTTTTTT.

The CDR3 loop is CASSPWTDPNNQPQHF. The CDR3, as DNA: TGTGCCAGCTCACCTTGGACAGACCCCAACAATCAGCCCCAGCATTTT. The rearrangement uses TRBV18 and TRBJ1-5; maybe TRBD1 (6 bases). This CDR3 spans 16 amino acids. Germline CDR1 is KGHSH and CDR2 is LQKENI. V lost 3 bases and J 3 bases, leaving 15 bases between the germline ends.

The rearrangement joins TRBV6-1 to TRBJ1-1, with no clear D. V gave up 5 bases and J gave up 6 bases, with 19 bases separating them. The CDR3 is made up of 15 amino acids. CDR1 and CDR2 from the germline V gene are MNHNS and SASEGT. For the CDR3, the DNA is TGTGCCAGCAGTTCCCCTATGTGGCGAAAACCTGAAGCTTTCTTT. It codes for CASSSPMWRKPEAFF.

J is TRBJ2-7 and V is TRBV6-5; D remains unclear. Germline CDR1 reads MNHEY; CDR2 reads SVGAGI. Trimming shortened V by 8 bases and J by 2 bases, and 7 bases separated the two germline ends. The CDR3 spans 11 residues. The CDR3 sequence is CASGNTYEQYF. The CDR3 nucleotides are TGTGCCAGCGGGAACACCTACGAGCAGTACTTC.

This clone appeared a single time. The chain couples TRBV6-1 to TRBJ2-5; D assignment may be TRBD1 or TRBD2 (5 bases each). The CDR3 spans 14 residues. Germline loops: CDR1 MNHNS, CDR2 SASEGT. Trimming cost V 5 bases and J 5 bases, with 15 bases left between them. The CDR3 sequence: CASSRMGEWETQYF. DNA of the CDR3: TGTGCCAGCAGTCGAATGGGGGAGTGGGAGACCCAGTACTTC.

The rearrangement uses TRBV7-9 and TRBJ2-7; no clear D. V lost 2 bases and J 4 bases, leaving 6 bases between the germline ends. Germline CDR1 SEHNR, CDR2 FQNEAQ (reference sequence). This CDR3 contains 12 residues. Here the CDR3 reads CASSLLVYEQYF. CDR3 DNA sequence: TGTGCCAGCAGCTTACTAGTATACGAGCAGTACTTC.

The V call is TRBV28, the J call TRBJ2-7; D may be TRBD1 or TRBD2 (5 bases each). Trimming stripped 6 bases from V and 4 bases from J, with 10 bases between. Germline V gene sequence: CDR1 MDHEN, CDR2 SYDVKM. CDR3 length: 12 amino acids. CDR3 sequence reads: CASSLRGYEQYF. CDR3 sequence (DNA): TGTGCCAGCAGCCTGAGGGGTTACGAGCAGTACTTC.

The chain carries TRBV6-5 and TRBJ2-7; 11 nucleotides agree with TRBD2. The CDR3 length is 15 residues. The germline gives CDR1 MNHEY, CDR2 SVGAGI. The V gene end was trimmed by 5 bases and the J gene end by 3 bases; junction bases not matched to a gene: 6. CDR3 DNA sequence: TGTGCCAGCAGTCCCTATCTAGCGGGGGGCTACGAGCAGTACTTC. It specifies CASSPYLAGGYEQYF.

This chain uses TRBV18 with TRBJ2-7; D gene uncertain. The CDR3 has 13 residues. Trimming pared 2 bases from V and 6 bases from J, leaving 11 bases between. Germline V gene lookup returns CDR1 KGHSH and CDR2 LQKENI. CDR3 nucleotides: TGTGCCAGCTCACCAGATCCGTTCGCCGAGCAGTACTTC. It specifies CASSPDPFAEQYF.

The chain recombines TRBV5-5 with TRBJ2-7; 9 positions match TRBD1. The CDR3 runs to 14 residues. Germline lookup yields CDR1 SGHKS and CDR2 YYEKEE (reference sequence). J lost 6 bases, V lost 4 bases, and 8 bases had no gene match. CDR3 sequence (DNA): TGTGCCAGCAGCAGCGGGACAGGGTACGGCGAGCAGTACTTC. Translation gives CASSSGTGYGEQYF.

The rearrangement links TRBV7-6 to TRBJ2-6, with D tentatively TRBD1 or TRBD2 (5 bases each). The V gene's germline CDR1 is SGHVS and CDR2 FNYEAQ. The CDR3 loop spans 19 amino acids. V lost 9 bases and J lost 0, with 24 bases in between. CDR3 sequence: CASTRAAGGANSGANVLTF. CDR3 nucleotide sequence: TGTGCCAGTACCCGGGCGGCTGGGGGTGCTAACTCTGGGGCCAACGTCCTGACTTTC. The full variable domain, rest sourced from reference TRBV7-6 and TRBJ2-6, is GAGVSQSPRYKVTKRGQDVALRCDPISGHVSLYWYRQALGQGPEFLTYFNYEAQQDKSGLPNDRFSAERPEGSISTLTIQRTEQRDSAMYRCASTRAAGGANSGANVLTFGAGSRLTVL.

This chain joins TRBV2 and TRBJ2-1; TRBD2 matches 13 bases. V trimming: 6 bases; J trimming: 8 bases; junction bases outside the gene matches: 7. Germline CDR1 reads SNHLY; CDR2 reads FYNNEI. This CDR3 is built from 15 residues. CDR3 sequence: CASRVTSGGSHEQFF. CDR3 coding DNA: TGTGCCAGCAGGGTGACTAGCGGGGGGTCCCATGAGCAGTTCTTC. Together with reference TRBV2 and TRBJ2-1, the CDR3 gives the full variable domain: EPEVTQTPSHQVTQMGQEVILRCVPISNHLYFYWYRQILGQKVEFLVSFYNNEISEKSEIFDDQFSVERPDGSNFTLKIRSTKLEDSAMYFCASRVTSGGSHEQFFGPGTRLTVL.

This clone was seen a single time. The rearrangement links TRBV19 to TRBJ1-1, with no clear D. V shed 6 bases and J shed 1 base, with 6 bases lying between them. This CDR3 is built from 12 residues. CDR1 is LNHDA, CDR2 SQIVND, per germline (reference sequence). For the CDR3, the DNA is TGTGCCAGTAGGCAGGAGAACACTGAAGCTTTCTTT. Protein sequence: CASRQENTEAFF.

The V call is TRBV5-1, the J call TRBJ1-1; D is ambiguous. Germline CDR1 SGHRS, CDR2 YFSETQ. The CDR3 is 15 residues long. With 0 bases removed from V and 7 bases from J, the gap between germline ends came to 16 bases. The CDR3 region is CASSLDGRQLSEAFF. The CDR3 DNA sequence: TGCGCCAGCAGCTTGGACGGGCGTCAACTTAGTGAAGCTTTCTTT.

The chain employs TRBV15 and TRBJ1-4, with TRBD1 identical over 8 bases. V dropped 4 bases and J dropped 7; count of bases not matched to a gene: 8. The CDR3 is 15 amino acids. CDR1 is LNHNV, CDR2 YYDKDF, per germline (reference sequence). CDR3 loop: CATSKIRDRSEKLFF. The CDR3 DNA follows: TGTGCCACCAGCAAAATCCGGGACAGGTCTGAAAAACTGTTTTTT.

The gene calls are TRBV10-2 and TRBJ2-1, with TRBD2 matching over 10 bases. Germline V gene sequence: CDR1 WSHSY, CDR2 SAAADI. V lost 6 bases and J lost 8; bases outside the gene matches: 10. The CDR3 consists of 15 residues. CDR3 loop: CASRLTSGIFYEQFF. CDR3 bases: TGCGCCAGCAGACTTACTAGCGGGATTTTCTATGAGCAGTTCTTC.

The chain uses TRBV27 and TRBJ2-7, with 7 bases matching TRBD1. The CDR3 totals 15 residues. The J segment lost 5 bases and the V segment lost 1 base, leaving 8 bases of the junction unmatched. In germline, CDR1 is MNHEY, CDR2 SMNVEV (reference sequence). The CDR3 sequence is CASSLFQGVGDEQYF. The CDR3 DNA sequence: TGTGCCAGCAGTTTATTCCAGGGGGTCGGGGACGAGCAGTACTTC.

The rearrangement links TRBV30 to TRBJ2-2, with 8 bases fitting TRBD1. The V gene's germline CDR1 is GTSNPN and CDR2 SVGIG (reference sequence). This CDR3 region has 14 residues. The J segment lost 4 bases and the V segment lost 5 bases, leaving 6 bases of the junction unmatched. The CDR3 DNA follows: TGTGCCTGGGATTTACAGGGGGGCACCGGGGAGCTGTTTTTT. Amino acids: CAWDLQGGTGELFF. Full variable domain (rest looked up from reference TRBV30 and TRBJ2-2): SQTIHQWPATLVQPVGSPLSLECTVEGTSNPNLYWYRQAAGRGLQLLFYSVGIGQISSEVPQNLSASRPQDRQFILSSKKLLLSDSGFYLCAWDLQGGTGELFFGEGSRLTVL.

This clone was seen a single time. J is TRBJ2-1 and V is TRBV11-2; D uncertain. The CDR3 has 14 amino acids. Trimming pared 3 bases from V and 8 bases from J, leaving 14 bases between. CDR1 and CDR2 (germline): SGHAT, FQNNGV. The CDR3 loop reads CASSLASLTDEQFF. The CDR3 nucleotides read TGTGCCAGCAGCTTGGCTAGTCTGACGGATGAGCAGTTCTTC.

V gene TRBV11-2 combines with J gene TRBJ2-1; 7 bases agree with TRBD2. V trimming: 5 bases; J trimming: 4 bases; junction bases outside the gene matches: 14. The length of the CDR3 is 17 residues. Germline CDR1 is SGHAT and CDR2 is FQNNGV. DNA of the CDR3: TGTGCCAGCAGCCTAATAGACTTTGGGACTATTTACAATGAGCAGTTCTTC. Protein sequence: CASSLIDFGTIYNEQFF. Together with reference TRBV11-2 and TRBJ2-1, the CDR3 gives the full variable domain: EAGVAQSPRYKIIEKRQSVAFWCNPISGHATLYWYQQILGQGPKLLIQFQNNGVVDDSQLPKDRFSAERLKGVDSTLKIQPAKLEDSAVYLCASSLIDFGTIYNEQFFGPGTRLTVL.

The chain recombines TRBV5-6 with TRBJ2-1, with 9 positions matching TRBD1. The germline gives CDR1 SGHDT, CDR2 YYEEEE. V gave up 6 bases and J gave up 8 bases; unmatched junction bases: 15. The CDR3 extends over 16 amino acids. For the CDR3, the DNA is TGTGCCAGCACCTCCTCAGGACAGGGGAATTCAGATGAGCAGTTCTTC. Translating it yields CASTSSGQGNSDEQFF.

This chain joins TRBV5-1 and TRBJ2-5, with D unresolved. V lost 3 bases and J 1 base, leaving 10 bases between the germline ends. Germline V gene sequence: CDR1 SGHRS, CDR2 YFSETQ. There are 14 residues in the CDR3. The CDR3 region is CASSWLFGQETQYF. The CDR3 coding sequence is TGCGCCAGCAGCTGGTTATTTGGCCAAGAGACCCAGTACTTC.

V gene TRBV29-1 combines with J gene TRBJ1-2, with TRBD1 as a possible D gene (6 bases). Trimming left V 0 bases short and J 2 bases short, with 10 bases between. The CDR3 has 14 residues. The germline V gene encodes CDR1 SQVTM and CDR2 ANQGSEA. Here the CDR3 reads CSVEEGASNYGYTF. Written as DNA, the CDR3 is TGCAGCGTTGAAGAGGGGGCCAGCAACTATGGCTACACCTTC. Looking up the rest from reference TRBV29-1 and TRBJ1-2 gives the full variable domain: SAVISQKPSRDICQRGTSLTIQCQVDSQVTMMFWYRQQPGQSLTLIATANQGSEATYESGFVIDKFPISRPNLTFSTLTVSNMSPEDSSIYLCSVEEGASNYGYTFGSGTRLTVV.

This rearrangement joins TRBV19 to TRBJ1-4, with unresolved D. Germline CDR1 reads LNHDA; CDR2 reads SQIVND (reference sequence). The V and J ends lost 5 bases and 0 bases respectively, with 10 bases between them. The CDR3 spans 15 residues. CDR3 protein: CASSHGDATNEKLFF. Written as DNA, the CDR3 is TGTGCCAGTAGTCACGGAGATGCAACTAATGAAAAACTGTTTTTT.